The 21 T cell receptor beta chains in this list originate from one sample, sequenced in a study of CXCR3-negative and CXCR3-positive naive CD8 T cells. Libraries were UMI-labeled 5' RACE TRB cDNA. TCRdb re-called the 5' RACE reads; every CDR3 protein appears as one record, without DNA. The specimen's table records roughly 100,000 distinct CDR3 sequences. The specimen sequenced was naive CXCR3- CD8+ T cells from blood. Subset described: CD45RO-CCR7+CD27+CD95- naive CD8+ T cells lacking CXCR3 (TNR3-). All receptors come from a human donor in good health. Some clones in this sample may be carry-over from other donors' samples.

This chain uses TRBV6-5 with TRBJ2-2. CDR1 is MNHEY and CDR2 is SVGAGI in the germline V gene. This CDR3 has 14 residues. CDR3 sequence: CASSYSEVTGELFF.

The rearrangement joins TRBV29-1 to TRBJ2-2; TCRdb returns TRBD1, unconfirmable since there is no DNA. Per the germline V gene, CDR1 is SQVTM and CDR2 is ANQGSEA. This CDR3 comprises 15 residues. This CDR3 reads CSVYQGPGGAGELFF.

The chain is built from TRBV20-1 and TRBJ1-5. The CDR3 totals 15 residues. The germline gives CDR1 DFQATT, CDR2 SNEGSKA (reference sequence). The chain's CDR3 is CSALPAGSEIQPQHF.

CDR3: CASSPKRGAHTGELFF. The chain employs TRBV3-1 and TRBJ2-2; TCRdb lists TRBD2, though no DNA is available to test this call. Germline V lookup: CDR1 LGHDT, CDR2 YNNKEL (reference sequence). The CDR3 covers 16 residues. Together with reference TRBV3-1 and TRBJ2-2, the CDR3 gives the full variable domain: DTAVSQTPKYLVTQMGNDKSIKCEQNLGHDTMYWYKQDSKKFLKIMFSYNNKELIINETVPNRFSPKSPDKAHLNLHINSLELGDSAVYFCASSPKRGAHTGELFFGEGSRLTVL.

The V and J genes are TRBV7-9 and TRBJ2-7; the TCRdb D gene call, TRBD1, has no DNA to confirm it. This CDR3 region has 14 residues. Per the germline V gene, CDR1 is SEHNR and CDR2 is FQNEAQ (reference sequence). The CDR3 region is CASSLDTNSYEQYF.

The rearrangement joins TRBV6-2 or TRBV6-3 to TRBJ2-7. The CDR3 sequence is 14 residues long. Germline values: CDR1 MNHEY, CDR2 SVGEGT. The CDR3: CASRDLQKLYEQYF.

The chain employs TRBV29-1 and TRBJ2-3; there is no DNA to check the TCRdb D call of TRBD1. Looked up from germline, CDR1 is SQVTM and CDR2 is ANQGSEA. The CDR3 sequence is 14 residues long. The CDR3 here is CSVSGTDTSNTQYF.

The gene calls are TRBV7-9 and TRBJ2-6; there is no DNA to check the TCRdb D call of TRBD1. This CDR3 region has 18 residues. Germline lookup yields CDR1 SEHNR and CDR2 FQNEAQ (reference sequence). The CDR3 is CASSPLPGQSSGANVLTF.

CDR3 amino acids: CASSPSGLAGALNEQFF. The genes are TRBV10-1 and TRBJ2-1; TCRdb gives TRBD2 as the D gene, but with no DNA this cannot be confirmed. CDR1 WNHNN and CDR2 SYGVQD come from the germline V gene (reference sequence). The CDR3 length is 17 residues.

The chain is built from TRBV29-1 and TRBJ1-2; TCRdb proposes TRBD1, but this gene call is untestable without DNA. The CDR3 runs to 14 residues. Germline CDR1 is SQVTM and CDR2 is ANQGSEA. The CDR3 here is CSVEDGVPREGYTF.

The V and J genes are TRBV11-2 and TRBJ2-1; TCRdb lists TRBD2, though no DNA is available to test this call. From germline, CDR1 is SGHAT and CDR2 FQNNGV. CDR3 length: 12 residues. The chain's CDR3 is CASSFHLAGQFF.

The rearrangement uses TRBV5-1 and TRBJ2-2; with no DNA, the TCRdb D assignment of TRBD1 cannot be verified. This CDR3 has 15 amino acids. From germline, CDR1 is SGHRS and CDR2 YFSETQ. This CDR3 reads CASSLVQGNTGELFF.

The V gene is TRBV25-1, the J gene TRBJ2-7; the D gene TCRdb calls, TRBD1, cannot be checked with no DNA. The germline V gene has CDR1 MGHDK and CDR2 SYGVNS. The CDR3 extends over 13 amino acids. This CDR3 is CASKPTGRYEQYF.

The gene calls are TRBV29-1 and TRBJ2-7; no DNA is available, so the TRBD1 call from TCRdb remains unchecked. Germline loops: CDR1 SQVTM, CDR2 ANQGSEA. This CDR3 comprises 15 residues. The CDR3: CSVEGTGEGSYEQYF.

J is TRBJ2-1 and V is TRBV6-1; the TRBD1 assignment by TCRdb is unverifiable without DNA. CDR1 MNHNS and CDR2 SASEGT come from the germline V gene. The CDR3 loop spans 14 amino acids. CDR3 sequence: CASSETGNYNEQFF.

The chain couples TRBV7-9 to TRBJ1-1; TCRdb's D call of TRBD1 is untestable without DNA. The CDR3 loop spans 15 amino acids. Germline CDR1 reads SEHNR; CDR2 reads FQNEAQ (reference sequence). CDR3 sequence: CASSSAREMNTEAFF.

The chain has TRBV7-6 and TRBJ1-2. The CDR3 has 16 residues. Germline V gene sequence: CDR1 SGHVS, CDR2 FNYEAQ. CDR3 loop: CASSLAPGLTTYGYTF.

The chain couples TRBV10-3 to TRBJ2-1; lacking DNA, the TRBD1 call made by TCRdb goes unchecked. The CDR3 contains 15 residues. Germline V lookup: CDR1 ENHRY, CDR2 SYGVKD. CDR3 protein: CAISAPAGGPPSLFF.

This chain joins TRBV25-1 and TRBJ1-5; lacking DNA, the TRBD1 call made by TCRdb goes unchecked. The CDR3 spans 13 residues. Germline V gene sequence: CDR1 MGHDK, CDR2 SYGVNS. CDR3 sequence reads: CASSEAGNQPQHF.

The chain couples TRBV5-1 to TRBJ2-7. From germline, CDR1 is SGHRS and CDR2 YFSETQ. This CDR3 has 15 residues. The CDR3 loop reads CASSLDLAGNYEQYF. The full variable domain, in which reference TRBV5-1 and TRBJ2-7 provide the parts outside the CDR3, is KAGVTQTPRYLIKTRGQQVTLSCSPISGHRSVSWYQQTPGQGLQFLFEYFSETQRNKGNFPGRFSGRQFSNSRSEMNVSTLELGDSALYLCASSLDLAGNYEQYFGPGTRLTVT.

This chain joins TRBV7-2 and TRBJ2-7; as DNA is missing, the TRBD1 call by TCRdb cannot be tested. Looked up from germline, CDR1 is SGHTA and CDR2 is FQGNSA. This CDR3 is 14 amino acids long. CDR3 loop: CASSLGDLTYEQYF.